This entry concerns a single T cell receptor beta chain. What antigen it recognizes has not been identified. Per-base qualities were not stored, and no clone one base away is much larger. Relative to germline, V is missing 6 bases and J is missing 7 bases, with 9 bases of the junction outside any gene match. CDR1 and CDR2 (SGHTA, FQGTGA) derive from the germline V gene. The CDR3, cysteine through phenylalanine, is 15 amino acids long. Of the read, only the CDR3 DNA is kept; its 45 bases are in frame from base 1. The immunoSEQ hsTCRB v3.0 assay was used at survey level resolution to sequence the TRB variable region. A depth of roughly 35,000-50,000 T-cell genomes per sample was targeted for TRB sequencing. An Illumina MiSeq with a v3 150-cycle kit was used to sequence the pooled TRB libraries. In the authors' own workflow: Repertoire analysis was run in R within a reproducible Nextflow workflow that covered QC, data transformation and analysis. LymphoSeq2, an R package for exploring AIRR-Seq data, was used to implement the custom analyses. After excluding a few samples that yielded fewer than 5000 total TRB sequences, fewer than 200 HIV repertoires remained for analysis. Among the 180 to 200 HIV repertoires that were kept, some 60 were collected before ART initiation and roughly 130 were collected after ART initiation. Each repertoire was downsampled to 5000 TRB nucleotide sequences, and summary statistics were averaged across 100 downsampling iterations. TRB sequences were retained for analysis only if CDR3 regions of at least seven amino acids were present. Two measures captured diversity: a Shannon entropy-derived clonality score and the Gini coefficient. In the repertoire networks, any two of the top 5000 CDR3 amino acid sequences were linked whenever the two sequences differed by an edit distance of one. For TRB CDR3 amino acid sequences, antigen specificity groups and MHC restriction were predicted with GLIPH2. CDR3 amino acid sequences were matched against VDJdb and McPAS-TCR to flag known CMV, EBV, HIV or tissue antigen associations. Pre-ART, post-ART and control groups were compared with Wilcoxon signed-rank tests and Holm-Bonferroni correction. TCRdb carries this immuneACCESS record with in-frame sequences only. Its versions omit some clonotypes, under half of them owing to an unresolved V gene in the studies checked, with the rest unexplained. Clonal size and the V and J genes are those of that table, whereas D and trimming came from the DNA. The sample contains some 18,000 clones, under 80% of them found a single time. Roughly 15% of the sample is held by the ten biggest clonotypes.

This sample is drawn from a study of long-term antiretroviral therapy in people with HIV (dated by TCRdb to 2022 to 2024). Regarding the complete study: Collection of the earliest samples took place about a decade ahead of the 2015 WHO recommendation for immediate ART, at a time when ART was typically delayed until CD4 counts fell. This retrospective serial study examined whether starting ART and sustained HIV suppression were associated with changes in the composition and diversity of the TRB repertoire in peripheral blood. From 25 to 30 adults with confirmed HIV infection, the cohort provided approximately 190 cryopreserved PBMC samples, gathered serially across a mean of around six years (range 1-12). About 35% of the 30 participants with HIV were female. No cross-contamination during QIAcube processing was seen in test extractions of a monoclonal T-cell line run alongside around 31 polyclonal samples. Broader findings and caveats from the paper: Samples dated from 2004 to 2017, and the ART regimens used may be less effective than current ones. Inferences about post-ART repertoire changes are limited because no data were available on ART adherence, viral resistance or therapy changes. CDR3 length ranges in HIV repertoires were narrower than in controls, and network structure suggested an antigen-experienced repertoire with only a slight naive shift after ART. Expanded TRB clones identified before ART initiation dominated the repertoire at all time points, although this dominance fluctuated and declined in many PLHIV after ART. Owing to limited PBMC availability, only the TCR beta chain was sequenced, without alpha chain pairing. Because cell numbers in pre-ART samples were limited, unsorted PBMC were profiled instead of sorted CD4+ and CD8+ T cells. ART initiation was associated with a significant increase in TRB diversity, but diversity stayed significantly below transplant donor controls even after long-term ART.

Inclusion was restricted to participants for whom at least one PBMC sample before ART initiation and at least two post-ART samples were available. Treatment was received in the United States of America by all participants with HIV. Cryopreserved samples of about 0.95-10 million PBMC were thawed and washed before DNA extraction. At the time of the earliest PBMC sample, participants with HIV were aged between roughly 20 and 60 years. PBMC samples were contributed by each participant from 1-4 timepoints before ART initiation and 2-8 timepoints after ART initiation, with a median of 7 samples. Serial HIV viral load, CD4+ T-cell count, ART history and demographic data were obtained for every participant. Genomic DNA was extracted from unsorted PBMC with a Qiagen kit on a QIAcube, with processing performed in batches of 12 samples.

The receptor was isolated from a man aged 30-40 years with HIV. Sequencing used unsorted PBMCs, obtained less than 2.2 years before starting antiretroviral therapy. The rearranged chain carries TRBV7-3 and TRBJ1-6; 7 bases in the junction line up with TRBD1. The CDR3 protein sequence reads: CASSLPRGVNSPLHF. The sequence in DNA is TGTGCCAGCAGTCTACCCAGGGGGGTGAATTCACCCCTCCACTTT.